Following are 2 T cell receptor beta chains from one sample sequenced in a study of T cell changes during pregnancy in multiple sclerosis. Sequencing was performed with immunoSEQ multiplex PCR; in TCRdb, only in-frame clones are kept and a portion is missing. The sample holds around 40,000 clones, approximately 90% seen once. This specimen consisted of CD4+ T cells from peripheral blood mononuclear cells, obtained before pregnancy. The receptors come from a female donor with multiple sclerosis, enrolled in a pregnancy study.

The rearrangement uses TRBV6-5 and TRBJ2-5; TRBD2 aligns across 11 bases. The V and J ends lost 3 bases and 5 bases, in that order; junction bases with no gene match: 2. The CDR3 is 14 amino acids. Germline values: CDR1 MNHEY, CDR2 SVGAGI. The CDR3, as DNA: TGTGCCAGCAGTTATAGCGGGGGGGACGAGACCCAGTACTTC. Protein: CASSYSGGDETQYF.

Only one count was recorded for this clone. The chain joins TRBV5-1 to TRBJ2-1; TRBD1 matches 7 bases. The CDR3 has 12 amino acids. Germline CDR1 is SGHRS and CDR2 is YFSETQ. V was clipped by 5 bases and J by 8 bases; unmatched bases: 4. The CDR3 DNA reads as TGCGCCAGCAGTAGTACAGGGGATGAGCAGTTCTTC. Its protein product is CASSSTGDEQFF.